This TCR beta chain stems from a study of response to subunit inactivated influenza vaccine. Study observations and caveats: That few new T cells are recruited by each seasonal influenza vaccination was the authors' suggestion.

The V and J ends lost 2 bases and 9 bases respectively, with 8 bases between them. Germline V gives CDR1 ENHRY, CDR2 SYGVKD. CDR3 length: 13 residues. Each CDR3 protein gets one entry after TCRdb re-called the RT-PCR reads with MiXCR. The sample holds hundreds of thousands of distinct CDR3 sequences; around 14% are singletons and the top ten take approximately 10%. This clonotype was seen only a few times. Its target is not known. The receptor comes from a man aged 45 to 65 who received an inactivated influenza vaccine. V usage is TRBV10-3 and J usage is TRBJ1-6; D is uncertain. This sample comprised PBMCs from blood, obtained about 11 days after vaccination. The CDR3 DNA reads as TGTGCCATCAGTGAGCCCTACCCTTCACCCCTCCACTTT. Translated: CAISEPYPSPLHF.